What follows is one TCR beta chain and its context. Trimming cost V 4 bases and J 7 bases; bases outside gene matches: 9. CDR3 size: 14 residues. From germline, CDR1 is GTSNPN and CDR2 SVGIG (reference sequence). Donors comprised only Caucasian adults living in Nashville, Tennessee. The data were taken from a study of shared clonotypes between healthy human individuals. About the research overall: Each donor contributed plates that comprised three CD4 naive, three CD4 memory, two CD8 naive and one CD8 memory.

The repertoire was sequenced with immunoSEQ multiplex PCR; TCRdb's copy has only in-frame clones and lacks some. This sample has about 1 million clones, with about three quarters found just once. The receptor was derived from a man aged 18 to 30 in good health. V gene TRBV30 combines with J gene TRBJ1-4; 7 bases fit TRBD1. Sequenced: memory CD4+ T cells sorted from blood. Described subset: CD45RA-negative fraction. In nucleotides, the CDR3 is TGTGCCTGGAACCGGGACAGCCAGTTTGAAAAACTGTTTTTT. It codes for CAWNRDSQFEKLFF.